One and the same sample provided the 25 T cell receptor beta chains below, sequenced in a study of T cell changes during pregnancy in multiple sclerosis. Method: immunoSEQ multiplex PCR; TCRdb's copy keeps in-frame clones and lacks some. The data contain fewer than 50,000 clones, around 94% of them singletons. Sequencing was performed on CD4+ T cells from peripheral blood mononuclear cells, taken in the second trimester of pregnancy. Every receptor here comes from a female donor in good health, enrolled as a control in a pregnancy study.

The genes are TRBV15 and TRBJ2-1; the match to TRBD2 covers 11 bases. The CDR3 consists of 15 residues. Germline lookup yields CDR1 LNHNV and CDR2 YYDKDF (reference sequence). Unmatched junction bases numbered 8, after V lost 0 bases and J lost 13 bases. The CDR3 DNA follows: TGTGCCACCAGCAGAGAGGATTCTAGCGGGGGGCTCCAGTTCTTC. This gives the protein CATSREDSSGGLQFF.

V gene TRBV7-2 combines with J gene TRBJ2-1, with a weak D call TRBD1 (5 bases). CDR1 is SGHTA and CDR2 is FQGNSA in the germline V gene. V gave up 1 base and J gave up 7 bases, with 14 bases separating them. CDR3 length equals 15 residues. The chain's CDR3 is CASSLVGDPGNEQFF. As DNA, the CDR3 is TGTGCCAGCAGCTTAGTAGGGGATCCTGGGAATGAGCAGTTCTTC.

The rearrangement joins TRBV5-6 to TRBJ1-3; D gene uncertain. V gave up 3 bases and J gave up 0 bases, with 10 bases separating them. CDR3 length: 15 residues. Germline assignment: CDR1 SGHDT and CDR2 YYEEEE. For the CDR3, the DNA is TGTGCCAGCAGCTACACTACCCGCTCTGGAAACACCATATATTTT. It encodes CASSYTTRSGNTIYF.

The chain is built from TRBV19 and TRBJ2-1, with D uncertain. CDR3 length: 14 residues. Germline CDR1 reads LNHDA; CDR2 reads SQIVND (reference sequence). V was clipped by 1 base and J by 4 bases, with 8 bases between them. CDR3 protein: CASSIGPVYNEQFF. DNA for the CDR3: TGTGCCAGTAGTATAGGGCCAGTTTACAATGAGCAGTTCTTC.

This clone was found once. This sequence joins TRBV10-3 and TRBJ2-1; no firm D call. Trimming stripped 6 bases from V and 0 bases from J, with 12 bases between. Per germline, CDR1 ENHRY and CDR2 SYGVKD. This CDR3 comprises 15 residues. The CDR3 DNA follows: TGTGCCATCAGGGCAATTTCATCCTCCTACAATGAGCAGTTCTTC. Translation gives CAIRAISSSYNEQFF.

This clone turned up a few times. This chain links TRBV6-4 with TRBJ1-3; TRBD1 aligns across 7 bases. V was pared by 8 bases and J by 4 bases, with 11 bases of the junction left unmatched. Germline V gene sequence: CDR1 MRHNA, CDR2 SNTAGT. The CDR3 is made up of 15 amino acids. DNA for the CDR3: TGTGCCAGCGACCCGCCGCAGGGGGTGGGAAACACCATATATTTT. Translation: CASDPPQGVGNTIYF.

The V call is TRBV7-9, the J call TRBJ1-2; unclear D gene. V lost 7 bases to trimming and J lost 1 base, with 13 bases between them. Germline values: CDR1 SEHNR, CDR2 FQNEAQ (reference sequence). The CDR3 spans 14 residues. CDR3 protein: CASTTERINYGYTF. In DNA, the CDR3 is TGTGCCAGCACTACGGAGAGGATTAACTATGGCTACACCTTC.

In DNA form, the CDR3 reads TGTGCCAGCAGCATCAGACAGGGGGCGCGTCGGGGCACTGAAGCTTTCTTT. It specifies CASSIRQGARRGTEAFF. This chain connects TRBV7-8 to TRBJ1-1; 10 nucleotides line up with TRBD1. CDR1 is SGHVS and CDR2 is FQNEAQ in the germline V gene. The CDR3 spans 17 residues. J was trimmed by 4 bases and V by 5 bases; bases with no gene match: 13.

The chain has TRBV18 and TRBJ1-5, with a weak D call TRBD1 (6 bases). Germline values: CDR1 KGHSH, CDR2 LQKENI. V was clipped by 2 bases and J by 2 bases, with 7 bases between them. The CDR3 spans 14 residues. CDR3 nucleotide sequence: TGTGCCAGCTCACCATCAGGGGGCAATCAGCCCCAGCATTTT. This translates into CASSPSGGNQPQHF.

The V gene is TRBV11-2, the J gene TRBJ1-4, with unresolved D. V was cut by 5 bases and J by 1 base, with 14 bases left in between. The germline V gene has CDR1 SGHAT and CDR2 FQNNGV. The CDR3 extends over 16 amino acids. The CDR3 sequence: CASSAGVFQTNEKLFF. CDR3 bases: TGTGCCAGCAGCGCCGGAGTATTCCAAACTAATGAAAAACTGTTTTTT.

The rearrangement joins TRBV7-9 to TRBJ1-2; possibly TRBD1 for D (5 bases). Germline V gene lookup returns CDR1 SEHNR and CDR2 FQNEAQ (reference sequence). V was trimmed by 5 bases and J by 6 bases, leaving 19 bases between them. CDR3 size: 15 residues. CDR3 in DNA: TGTGCCAGCAGCCATCCCGTTCGCAGGGTGGATGGCTACACCTTC. Amino acid sequence: CASSHPVRRVDGYTF. Combining the CDR3 with reference TRBV7-9 and TRBJ1-2 gives the whole variable domain DTGVSQNPRHKITKRGQNVTFRCDPISEHNRLYWYRQTLGQGPEFLTYFQNEAQLEKSRLLSDRFSAERPKGSFSTLEIQRTEQGDSAMYLCASSHPVRRVDGYTFGSGTRLTVV.

The V call is TRBV5-1, the J call TRBJ1-2, with D unclear. Trimming took 0 bases from V and 5 from J, leaving 5 bases between them. The CDR3 totals 12 residues. Per the germline V gene, CDR1 is SGHRS and CDR2 is YFSETQ. The CDR3 DNA reads TGCGCCAGCAGCTTGGACAGTTATGGCTACACCTTC. It specifies CASSLDSYGYTF.

V is TRBV7-9 and J is TRBJ2-2, with D tentatively TRBD1 (6 bases). Germline loops: CDR1 SEHNR, CDR2 FQNEAQ (reference sequence). The CDR3 spans 17 residues. Between the trimmed V and J ends, which lost 1 base and 0 bases, there was a span of 12 bases. The CDR3 here is CASSLVGTLTNTGELFF. DNA of the CDR3: TGTGCCAGCAGCTTAGTTGGGACACTAACGAACACCGGGGAGCTGTTTTTT.

The chain joins TRBV4-2 to TRBJ2-5; D might be TRBD2 (7 bases). The V and J ends lost 0 bases and 4 bases respectively, with 12 bases between them. CDR1 LGHNA and CDR2 YNFKEQ come from the germline V gene. CDR3 length: 15 amino acids. The CDR3 region has the DNA TGTGCCAGCAGCCAAGATCTCGGGGGGCCAGAGACCCAGTACTTC. Protein: CASSQDLGGPETQYF.

V and J are TRBV7-2 and TRBJ2-7; 13 nucleotides line up with TRBD2. Trimming cost V 5 bases and J 0 bases; bases outside gene matches: 7. The CDR3 totals 17 residues. CDR1 and CDR2 from the germline V gene are SGHTA and FQGNSA. In DNA, the CDR3 is TGTGCCAGCAGCGCCGGACTAGCGGGGGCCTCCTCCTACGAGCAGTACTTC. This sequence encodes CASSAGLAGASSYEQYF.

The chain employs TRBV7-2 and TRBJ2-5; D is perhaps TRBD2 (6 bases). This CDR3 has 16 amino acids. The germline gives CDR1 SGHTA, CDR2 FQGNSA. V lost 4 bases and J 2 bases, leaving 17 bases between the germline ends. Written as DNA, the CDR3 is TGTGCCAGCAGCTCGCAGACTAGTTCAGGACAAGAGACCCAGTACTTC. Translation: CASSSQTSSGQETQYF.

The V and J genes are TRBV6-1 and TRBJ1-1; D might be TRBD1 (6 bases). Trimming left V 3 bases short and J 5 bases short, with 16 bases between. CDR3 length: 15 amino acids. The germline V gene encodes CDR1 MNHNS and CDR2 SASEGT. CDR3 DNA sequence: TGTGCCAGCAGTGAGGGGCGGGGGGGGCGAACTGAAGCTTTCTTT. The encoded protein is CASSEGRGGRTEAFF.

V gene TRBV5-5 combines with J gene TRBJ1-1; D gene ambiguous. This CDR3 is built from 13 residues. With 4 bases removed from V and 1 base from J, the gap between germline ends came to 8 bases. Germline CDR1 is SGHKS and CDR2 is YYEKEE (reference sequence). The CDR3 is CASSMTGNTEAFF. The CDR3 nucleotides read TGTGCCAGCAGCATGACGGGGAACACTGAAGCTTTCTTT. Full variable domain (outside the CDR3, taken from reference TRBV5-5 and TRBJ1-1): DAGVTQSPTHLIKTRGQQVTLRCSPISGHKSVSWYQQVLGQGPQFIFQYYEKEERGRGNFPDRFSARQFPNYSSELNVNALLLGDSALYLCASSMTGNTEAFFGQGTRLTVV.

This chain connects TRBV5-1 to TRBJ1-2, with D hard to call. In germline, CDR1 is SGHRS, CDR2 YFSETQ. This CDR3 spans 15 amino acids. V was pared by 0 bases and J by 7 bases, with 16 bases between. CDR3 amino acids: CASSLAVVAVGGYTF. Written as DNA, the CDR3 is TGCGCCAGCAGCTTGGCGGTGGTAGCAGTTGGTGGCTACACCTTC.

The V gene is TRBV7-2, the J gene TRBJ2-5; 8 bases line up with TRBD1. With the DNA end fitting TRBJ2-7 better, the J assignment may be wrong. The CDR3 is 16 amino acids. The germline gives CDR1 SGHTA, CDR2 FQGNSA. CDR3 region: CASSLVSGQGGYEQYF. In DNA, the CDR3 is TGTGCCAGCAGCTTAGTCTCCGGACAGGGTGGGTACGAGCAGTACTTC.

Concerning this clone itself: Other DNA sequences from this sample encode an identical CDR3 as well. The chain links TRBV5-1 to TRBJ1-1, with 9 bases identical to TRBD1. V lost 0 bases and J lost 8; bases outside the gene matches: 5. Germline V gene lookup returns CDR1 SGHRS and CDR2 YFSETQ. CDR3 length equals 14 residues. This chain's CDR3 is CASSLEGQGTEAFF. For the CDR3, the DNA is TGCGCCAGCAGCTTGGAGGGACAGGGCACCGAAGCTTTCTTT.

CDR3 bases: TGTGCCAGCAGCTTGGCTAGCGGGGCGGTAGATACGCAGTATTTT. It translates to CASSLASGAVDTQYF. V gene TRBV5-4 combines with J gene TRBJ2-3, with 9 nucleotides matching TRBD2. Trimming removed 0 bases from V and 5 bases from J; junction bases left unmatched: 4. CDR1 and CDR2 (germline): SGHNT, YYREEE (reference sequence). This CDR3 is 15 amino acids long.

The chain uses TRBV4-2 and TRBJ2-1; 9 nucleotides match TRBD2. The CDR3 covers 17 residues. V dropped 7 bases and J dropped 0; count of bases not matched to a gene: 10. In germline, CDR1 is LGHNA, CDR2 YNFKEQ. Here the CDR3 DNA reads TGTGCCAGCATCCCCAATAGCGGGGGAAGCTCCTACAATGAGCAGTTCTTC. This gives the protein CASIPNSGGSSYNEQFF.

The gene calls are TRBV6-5 and TRBJ1-2; 9 positions agree with TRBD1. The CDR3 consists of 15 residues. Germline V gene lookup returns CDR1 MNHEY and CDR2 SVGAGI. Unmatched junction bases numbered 5, after V lost 0 bases and J lost 6 bases. Here the CDR3 DNA reads TGTGCCAGCAGTTACTCCGGAAGGACAGGGGATGGCTACACCTTC. It yields the protein CASSYSGRTGDGYTF.

The rearrangement links TRBV2 to TRBJ1-2; D unresolved. From germline, CDR1 is SNHLY and CDR2 FYNNEI. The CDR3 extends over 13 amino acids. The ends were cut back, 5 bases at V and 4 bases at J, with 11 bases in the middle. The CDR3 nucleotides read TGTGCCAGCAGTTCCTATTTACGCTATGGCTACACCTTC. Its translation is CASSSYLRYGYTF.